Below, 5 T cell receptor beta chains from the same sample are listed, as sequenced in a study of CD8 T cells in Susac syndrome. Reverse transcription of roughly 0.5 to 1 ug RNA used random hexamers. MiXCR, applied by TCRdb to the immunoSEQ multiplex PCR reads, yields one record per CDR3 protein. In the table there are about 250,000 distinct CDR3 sequences, just under 95% of which are singletons. The specimen was CD4+ T cells from PBMCs. Receptors originate from a human donor with multiple sclerosis.

This chain joins TRBV3-1 and TRBJ1-6, with 8 nucleotides matching TRBD1. Germline trimming cut 1 base from V and 6 bases from J; bases unmatched to any gene: 2. The CDR3 has 15 residues. Germline CDR1 LGHDT, CDR2 YNNKEL (reference sequence). The CDR3 nucleotides are TGTGCCAGCAGCCAAGGACAGGGGATTAATTCACCCCTCCACTTT. Translating it yields CASSQGQGINSPLHF.

The CDR3 sequence: CASSQRRRLAIDTQYF. For the CDR3, the DNA is TGTGCCAGCAGCCAGAGGAGGCGACTAGCTATAGATACGCAGTATTTT. This chain joins TRBV3-1 and TRBJ2-3; TRBD2 agrees at 7 bases. V gave up 3 bases and J gave up 5 bases; unmatched junction bases: 11. The CDR3 length is 16 residues. Germline-derived CDR1 and CDR2 are LGHDT and YNNKEL (reference sequence).

The gene calls are TRBV21-1 and TRBJ2-7; TRBD1, the table's D call, was not compared with the DNA. TRBV21-1 is noted as a pseudogene. The length of the CDR3 is 13 residues. This CDR3 reads CASIQGDPYEQYF. The CDR3 DNA follows: TGTGCCAGCATACAGGGGGACCCCTACGAGCAGTACTTC.

The chain uses TRBV28 and TRBJ1-5; the D gene is possibly TRBD1 (6 bases). CDR1 MDHEN and CDR2 SYDVKM come from the germline V gene. This CDR3 is built from 15 residues. V lost 6 bases and J 2 bases, leaving 14 bases between the germline ends. This chain's CDR3 is CASSPEGVGNQPQHF. The CDR3 nucleotides read TGTGCCAGCAGCCCGGAGGGGGTCGGCAATCAGCCCCAGCATTTT. Combining the CDR3 with reference TRBV28 and TRBJ1-5 gives the whole variable domain DVKVTQSSRYLVKRTGEKVFLECVQDMDHENMFWYRQDPGLGLRLIYFSYDVKMKEKGDIPEGYSVSREKKERFSLILESASTNQTSMYLCASSPEGVGNQPQHFGDGTRLSIL.

The rearrangement joins TRBV10-3 to TRBJ2-1; 8 bases align to TRBD2. Losses at the gene ends were 3 bases for V and 3 bases for J; bases not matched to a gene: 1. Germline V gene sequence: CDR1 ENHRY, CDR2 SYGVKD. The CDR3 is 14 residues long. The CDR3 region has the DNA TGTGCCATCAGTGAAGGGACTAGCTACAATGAGCAGTTCTTC. It is translated as CAISEGTSYNEQFF.